What follows are 26 T cell receptor beta chains derived from one specimen sequenced in a study of blood T cell repertoires in COVID-19. The data were produced by immunoSEQ multiplex PCR, yet TCRdb's version contains in-frame clones alone and is incomplete. Of some 70,000 clones listed, roughly 80% are singletons. Sample: peripheral blood. The receptors originated from a woman aged 60 to 75 with acute or convalescent COVID-19.

The chain links TRBV20-1 to TRBJ1-4, with 10 positions matching TRBD1. Looked up from germline, CDR1 is DFQATT and CDR2 is SNEGSKA (reference sequence). Trimming cost V 3 bases and J 10 bases; bases outside gene matches: 8. This CDR3 spans 14 amino acids. This CDR3 is CSASGGTGVPKLFF. CDR3 coding DNA: TGCAGTGCTAGTGGCGGGACAGGGGTCCCAAAACTGTTTTTT.

The chain joins TRBV9 to TRBJ1-5; 8 positions agree with TRBD1. The length of the CDR3 is 14 residues. Germline V gives CDR1 SGDLS, CDR2 YYNGEE. The ends lost 3 bases at V and 6 bases at J; junction bases unmatched: 5. CDR3 DNA: TGTGCCAGCAGCGCCCAGGGGGCGGGTCAGCCCCAGCATTTT. Encoded protein: CASSAQGAGQPQHF.

The V and J genes are TRBV19 and TRBJ1-1; D is ambiguous. Trimming removed 3 bases from V and 3 bases from J, with 5 bases in between. The germline gives CDR1 LNHDA, CDR2 SQIVND (reference sequence). This CDR3 comprises 12 residues. This CDR3 reads CASSMADTEAFF. The CDR3 DNA sequence: TGTGCCAGTAGTATGGCGGACACTGAAGCTTTCTTT. Supplemented by reference TRBV19 and TRBJ1-1, the full variable domain reads DGGITQSPKYLFRKEGQNVTLSCEQNLNHDAMYWYRQDPGQGLRLIYYSQIVNDFQKGDIAEGYSVSREKKESFPLTVTSAQKNPTAFYLCASSMADTEAFFGQGTRLTVV.

J is TRBJ2-7 and V is TRBV13, with 9 positions matching TRBD2. There are 17 residues in the CDR3. Germline loops: CDR1 PRHDT, CDR2 FYEKMQ (reference sequence). Germline trimming cut 5 bases from V and 2 bases from J; bases unmatched to any gene: 13. CDR3 bases: TGTGCCAGCAGCCTTGCGAGTCCGGGACTAGCCGCCTACGAGCAGTACTTC. This gives the protein CASSLASPGLAAYEQYF.

This sequence joins TRBV5-1 and TRBJ2-7, with D maybe TRBD1 (6 bases). The ends were cut back, 8 bases at V and 2 bases at J, with 14 bases in the middle. Germline CDR1 is SGHRS and CDR2 is YFSETQ. The CDR3 sequence is 13 residues long. CDR3 sequence: CASLDSQTYEQYF. The CDR3 coding sequence is TGCGCCAGTTTGGACAGCCAAACCTACGAGCAGTACTTC.

In this sample, this clone turned up once. The chain is built from TRBV4-1 and TRBJ2-1, with 12 bases fitting TRBD2. V lost 0 bases and J lost 0; bases outside the gene matches: 6. In germline, CDR1 is MGHRA, CDR2 YSYEKL. The CDR3 has 19 residues. The CDR3 loop reads CASSQDGTSGRTSYNEQFF. In DNA, the CDR3 is TGCGCCAGCAGCCAAGATGGGACTAGCGGGCGTACCTCCTACAATGAGCAGTTCTTC.

J is TRBJ2-1 and V is TRBV5-1, with D perhaps matching TRBD2 (7 bases). Trimming took off 3 bases at V and 6 bases at J, with 19 bases between the two ends. CDR3 length: 16 amino acids. Per germline, CDR1 SGHRS and CDR2 YFSETQ. CDR3 region: CASSWEWAGASNEQFF. As DNA, the CDR3 is TGCGCCAGCAGCTGGGAGTGGGCGGGGGCCTCCAATGAGCAGTTCTTC.

Only a few counts were recorded for this clone. The same CDR3 can be traced to other DNA sequences in this sample. V is TRBV5-1 and J is TRBJ1-1, with D perhaps TRBD1 (5 bases). Germline CDR1 is SGHRS and CDR2 is YFSETQ. The V end lost 4 bases, the J end lost 4 bases, and 11 bases lay between the germline ends. The CDR3 is made up of 13 amino acids. CDR3 sequence reads: CASSRQGGTEAFF. Written as DNA, the CDR3 is TGCGCCAGCAGCCGGCAGGGCGGCACTGAAGCTTTCTTT. The entire variable domain, with the rest obtained from reference TRBV5-1 and TRBJ1-1, is as follows: KAGVTQTPRYLIKTRGQQVTLSCSPISGHRSVSWYQQTPGQGLQFLFEYFSETQRNKGNFPGRFSGRQFSNSRSEMNVSTLELGDSALYLCASSRQGGTEAFFGQGTRLTVV.

V is TRBV6-1 and J is TRBJ1-2; 7 bases are shared with TRBD1. Germline V lookup: CDR1 MNHNS, CDR2 SASEGT. V was clipped by 3 bases and J by 8 bases; unmatched bases: 9. This CDR3 spans 14 amino acids. CDR3 in DNA: TGTGCCAGCAGTGAGGCAGGGGGAATGGGAGGCTACACCTTC. Amino acid sequence: CASSEAGGMGGYTF.

V and J are TRBV6-5 and TRBJ1-1; D is unresolved. CDR3 size: 14 residues. V lost 5 bases and J lost 3, with 13 bases in between. Germline V gene data show CDR1 as MNHEY and CDR2 as SVGAGI. The CDR3 protein is CASSQRTAYTEAFF. The CDR3 coding sequence is TGTGCCAGCAGTCAACGAACAGCTTACACTGAAGCTTTCTTT.

The table lists this clone with a count of one. This chain links TRBV7-2 with TRBJ1-1; a possible D gene is TRBD1 (5 bases). The CDR3 totals 13 residues. Trimming stripped 5 bases from V and 1 base from J, with 8 bases between. CDR1 is SGHTA, CDR2 FQGNSA, per germline. The CDR3 DNA reads TGTGCCAGCAGCAGTACAGGGAACACTGAAGCTTTCTTT. Its protein is CASSSTGNTEAFF.

The V and J genes are TRBV5-4 and TRBJ1-3; 8 bases line up with TRBD1. Trimming removed 5 bases from V and 4 bases from J; junction bases left unmatched: 14. The CDR3 covers 17 residues. The germline gives CDR1 SGHNT, CDR2 YYREEE (reference sequence). The CDR3 reads CASRFQTGTGYGNTIYF. The CDR3 region has the DNA TGTGCCAGCAGGTTCCAAACTGGGACAGGTTACGGAAACACCATATATTTT.

The CDR3 loop is CASSGTGYYGYTF. The CDR3 bases are TGTGCCAGCAGTGGGACAGGGTATTATGGCTACACCTTC. The chain uses TRBV27 and TRBJ1-2; 9 nucleotides agree with TRBD1. The CDR3 runs to 13 residues. CDR1 and CDR2 (germline): MNHEY, SMNVEV (reference sequence). Germline trimming cut 5 bases from V and 5 bases from J; bases unmatched to any gene: 3.

V usage is TRBV19 and J usage is TRBJ2-2, with 8 bases that match TRBD1. After removal of 0 bases from V and 0 bases from J, the junction contained 3 bases not matched to a gene. Germline loops: CDR1 LNHDA, CDR2 SQIVND (reference sequence). CDR3 length: 17 amino acids. CDR3 sequence: CASSIEVQGANTGELFF. CDR3 nucleotide sequence: TGTGCCAGTAGTATAGAAGTACAGGGGGCGAACACCGGGGAGCTGTTTTTT. Full variable domain (remainder filled in from reference TRBV19 and TRBJ2-2): DGGITQSPKYLFRKEGQNVTLSCEQNLNHDAMYWYRQDPGQGLRLIYYSQIVNDFQKGDIAEGYSVSREKKESFPLTVTSAQKNPTAFYLCASSIEVQGANTGELFFGEGSRLTVL.

The chain is built from TRBV6-1 and TRBJ1-3, with TRBD1 as a possible D gene (5 bases). In germline, CDR1 is MNHNS, CDR2 SASEGT. CDR3 length equals 15 residues. V was shortened by 1 base and J by 0 bases, with 7 bases between the two germline ends. CDR3 DNA: TGTGCCAGCAGTGAAGAGACAGCCTCTGGAAACACCATATATTTT. This sequence encodes CASSEETASGNTIYF.

This clone occurred once. The rearrangement joins TRBV27 to TRBJ2-7; 8 bases are a match to TRBD1. The CDR3 extends over 15 amino acids. J was trimmed by 6 bases and V by 6 bases; bases with no gene match: 13. Germline values: CDR1 MNHEY, CDR2 SMNVEV (reference sequence). CDR3 nucleotide sequence: TGTGCCAGCAGAGCCGGGACAGGACAGGCCGCCGAGCAGTACTTC. Translation: CASRAGTGQAAEQYF.

CDR3 coding DNA: TGTGCCAGCAGCTTTAACGGAGTTAGCAATCAGCCCCAGCATTTT. It is translated as CASSFNGVSNQPQHF. The gene calls are TRBV7-2 and TRBJ1-5; D remains unclear. V was pared by 3 bases and J by 0 bases, with 9 bases between. Per germline, CDR1 SGHTA and CDR2 FQGNSA. The CDR3 is made up of 15 amino acids. Supplemented by reference TRBV7-2 and TRBJ1-5, the full variable domain reads GAGVSQSPSNKVTEKGKDVELRCDPISGHTALYWYRQSLGQGLEFLIYFQGNSAPDKSGLPSDRFSAERTGGSVSTLTIQRTQQEDSAVYLCASSFNGVSNQPQHFGDGTRLSIL.

This rearrangement joins TRBV18 to TRBJ1-4; 7 bases are shared with TRBD1. In germline, CDR1 is KGHSH, CDR2 LQKENI. The CDR3 is 16 residues long. V was pared by 4 bases and J by 5 bases, with 10 bases of the junction left unmatched. The CDR3 is CASSLNQQGLNEKLFF. The CDR3 DNA reads as TGTGCCAGCTCACTTAACCAACAGGGGTTAAATGAAAAACTGTTTTTT.

The V gene is TRBV9, the J gene TRBJ2-1; D perhaps matches TRBD2 (7 bases). The germline V gene has CDR1 SGDLS and CDR2 YYNGEE. The ends were cut back, 2 bases at V and 5 bases at J, with 11 bases in the middle. The CDR3 sequence is 14 residues long. The CDR3 region has the DNA TGTGCCAGCAGCGTTGGGGGGGCAAACAATGAGCAGTTCTTC. It yields the protein CASSVGGANNEQFF.

This clone was counted once. V usage is TRBV7-9 and J usage is TRBJ2-3, with 8 bases lining up with TRBD1. Germline CDR1 SEHNR, CDR2 FQNEAQ (reference sequence). Losses at the gene ends were 5 bases for V and 3 bases for J; bases not matched to a gene: 7. The CDR3 is 15 amino acids. The CDR3 DNA is TGTGCCAGCAGCCTCCGGGACAGGACTACAGATACGCAGTATTTT. Encoded protein: CASSLRDRTTDTQYF.

The gene calls are TRBV4-2 and TRBJ1-2; TRBD1 matches 7 bases. CDR1 LGHNA and CDR2 YNFKEQ come from the germline V gene. The CDR3 consists of 12 residues. The V and J ends lost 4 bases and 8 bases, in that order; junction bases with no gene match: 4. CDR3 sequence reads: CASSLGTEGYTF. In DNA, the CDR3 is TGTGCCAGCAGCCTCGGGACAGAAGGCTACACCTTC.

In its sample, this clone was seen a few times. This sequence joins TRBV9 and TRBJ2-5; D remains ambiguous. This CDR3 is 13 amino acids long. V was clipped by 4 bases and J by 3 bases, with 10 bases between them. Per the germline V gene, CDR1 is SGDLS and CDR2 is YYNGEE. CDR3 sequence: CASSTHPEETQYF. In nucleotides, the CDR3 is TGTGCCAGCAGCACGCATCCGGAAGAGACCCAGTACTTC.

The chain's CDR3 is CASSTGQHYEQYF. CDR3 DNA: TGTGCCAGCAGCACCGGACAGCACTACGAGCAGTACTTC. V is TRBV7-2 and J is TRBJ2-7, with D tentatively TRBD1 (6 bases). V gave up 5 bases and J gave up 3 bases, with 11 bases separating them. The germline gives CDR1 SGHTA, CDR2 FQGNSA. The CDR3 consists of 13 residues. The full variable domain, rest sourced from reference TRBV7-2 and TRBJ2-7, is GAGVSQSPSNKVTEKGKDVELRCDPISGHTALYWYRQSLGQGLEFLIYFQGNSAPDKSGLPSDRFSAERTGGSVSTLTIQRTQQEDSAVYLCASSTGQHYEQYFGPGTRLTVT.

The J gene is TRBJ1-1, the V gene TRBV20-1; D call uncertain. The germline gives CDR1 DFQATT, CDR2 SNEGSKA (reference sequence). The V end lost 6 bases, the J end lost 7 bases, and 12 bases lay between the germline ends. This CDR3 has 11 amino acids. The CDR3 DNA follows: TGCAGTGCCCAGAGGTCACGTGAAGCTTTCTTT. Residues: CSAQRSREAFF.

This chain links TRBV6-4 with TRBJ2-1; 8 bases are a match to TRBD2. Germline-derived CDR1 and CDR2 are MRHNA and SNTAGT. CDR3 length: 13 residues. Losses at the gene ends were 2 bases for V and 10 bases for J; bases not matched to a gene: 4. CDR3 sequence reads: CASSDIGGGEQFF. The CDR3 nucleotides read TGTGCCAGCAGTGACATCGGCGGGGGGGAGCAGTTCTTC.

This clone was seen only a few times. The V call is TRBV9, the J call TRBJ1-2, with D possibly being TRBD1 (6 bases). The CDR3 runs to 13 residues. From germline, CDR1 is SGDLS and CDR2 YYNGEE. Trimming pared 6 bases from V and 6 bases from J, leaving 15 bases between. Written as DNA, the CDR3 is TGTGCCAGCACCCCAGGACAGAGGGATGGCTACACCTTC. Amino acid sequence: CASTPGQRDGYTF.